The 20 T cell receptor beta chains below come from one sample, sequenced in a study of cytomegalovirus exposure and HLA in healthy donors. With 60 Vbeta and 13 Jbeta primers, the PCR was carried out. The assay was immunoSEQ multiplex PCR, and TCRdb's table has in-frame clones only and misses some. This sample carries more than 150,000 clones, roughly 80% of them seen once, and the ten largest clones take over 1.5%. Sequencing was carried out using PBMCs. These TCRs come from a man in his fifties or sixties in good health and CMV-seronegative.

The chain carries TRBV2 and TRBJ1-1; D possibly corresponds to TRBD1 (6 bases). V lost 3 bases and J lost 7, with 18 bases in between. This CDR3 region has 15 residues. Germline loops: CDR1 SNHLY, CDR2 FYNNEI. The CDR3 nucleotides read TGTGCCAGCAGTGAGCAAGGACTGACAGGAAGTGAAGCTTTCTTT. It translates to CASSEQGLTGSEAFF.

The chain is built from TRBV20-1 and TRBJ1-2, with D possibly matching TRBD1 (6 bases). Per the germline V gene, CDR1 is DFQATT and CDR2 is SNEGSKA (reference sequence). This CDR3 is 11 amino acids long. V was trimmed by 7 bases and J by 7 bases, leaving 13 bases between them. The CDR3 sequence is CSVLLGGGYTF. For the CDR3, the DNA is TGCAGTGTTCTACTAGGGGGTGGCTACACCTTC.

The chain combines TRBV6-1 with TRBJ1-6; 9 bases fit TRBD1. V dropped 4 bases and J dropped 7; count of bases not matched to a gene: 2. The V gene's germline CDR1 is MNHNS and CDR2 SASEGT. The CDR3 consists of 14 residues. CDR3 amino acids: CASSGTGDNSPLHF. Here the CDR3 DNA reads TGTGCCAGCAGTGGGACAGGGGACAATTCACCCCTCCACTTT.

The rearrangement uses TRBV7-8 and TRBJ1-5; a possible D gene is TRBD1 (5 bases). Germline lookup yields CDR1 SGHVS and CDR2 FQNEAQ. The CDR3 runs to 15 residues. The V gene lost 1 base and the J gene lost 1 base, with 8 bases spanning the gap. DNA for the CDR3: TGTGCCAGCAGCTTAGGGGCAGGGAGCAATCAGCCCCAGCATTTT. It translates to CASSLGAGSNQPQHF.

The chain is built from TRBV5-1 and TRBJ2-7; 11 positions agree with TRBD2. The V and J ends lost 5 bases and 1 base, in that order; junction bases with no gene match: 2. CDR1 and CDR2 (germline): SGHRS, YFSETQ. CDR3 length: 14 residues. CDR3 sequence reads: CASRRTSGSYEQYF. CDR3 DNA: TGCGCCAGCAGGAGGACTAGCGGGTCCTACGAGCAGTACTTC. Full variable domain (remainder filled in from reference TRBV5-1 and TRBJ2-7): KAGVTQTPRYLIKTRGQQVTLSCSPISGHRSVSWYQQTPGQGLQFLFEYFSETQRNKGNFPGRFSGRQFSNSRSEMNVSTLELGDSALYLCASRRTSGSYEQYFGPGTRLTVT.

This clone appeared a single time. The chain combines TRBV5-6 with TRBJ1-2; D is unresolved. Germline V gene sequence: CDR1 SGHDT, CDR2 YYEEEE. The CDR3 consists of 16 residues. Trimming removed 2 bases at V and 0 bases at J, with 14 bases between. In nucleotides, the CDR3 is TGTGCCAGCAGCTTCGCGCTTGGGCAGGCTAACTATGGCTACACCTTC. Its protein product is CASSFALGQANYGYTF.

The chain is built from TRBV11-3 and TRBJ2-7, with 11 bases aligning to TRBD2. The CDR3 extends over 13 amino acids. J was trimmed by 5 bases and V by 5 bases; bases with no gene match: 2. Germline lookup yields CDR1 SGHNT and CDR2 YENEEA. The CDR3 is CASSTSGGNEQYF. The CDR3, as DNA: TGTGCCAGCAGCACTAGCGGGGGAAACGAGCAGTACTTC.

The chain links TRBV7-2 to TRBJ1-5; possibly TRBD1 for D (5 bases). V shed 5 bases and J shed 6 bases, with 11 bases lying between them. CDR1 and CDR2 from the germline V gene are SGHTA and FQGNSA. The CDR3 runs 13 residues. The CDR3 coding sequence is TGTGCCAGCAGCCCTCAGGGCCTTCAGCCCCAGCATTTT. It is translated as CASSPQGLQPQHF.

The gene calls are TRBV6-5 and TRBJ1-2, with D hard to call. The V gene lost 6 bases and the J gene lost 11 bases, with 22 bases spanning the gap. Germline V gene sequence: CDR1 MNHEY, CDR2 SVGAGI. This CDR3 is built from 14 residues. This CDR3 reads CASSQSKRQSGYTF. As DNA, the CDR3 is TGTGCCAGCAGCCAATCGAAGAGACAATCAGGATACACCTTC.

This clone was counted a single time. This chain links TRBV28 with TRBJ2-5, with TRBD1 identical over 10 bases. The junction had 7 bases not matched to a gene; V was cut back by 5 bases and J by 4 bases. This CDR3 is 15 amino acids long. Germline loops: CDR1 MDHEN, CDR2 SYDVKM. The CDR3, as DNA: TGTGCCAGCAGTCCCGGGACAGGGGTTCGAGAGACCCAGTACTTC. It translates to CASSPGTGVRETQYF.

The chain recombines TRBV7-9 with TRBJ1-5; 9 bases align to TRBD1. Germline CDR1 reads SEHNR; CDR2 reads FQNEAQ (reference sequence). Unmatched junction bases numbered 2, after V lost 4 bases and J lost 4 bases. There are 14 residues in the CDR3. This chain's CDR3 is CASSSGTGNQPQHF. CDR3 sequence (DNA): TGTGCCAGCAGCTCCGGGACAGGGAATCAGCCCCAGCATTTT.

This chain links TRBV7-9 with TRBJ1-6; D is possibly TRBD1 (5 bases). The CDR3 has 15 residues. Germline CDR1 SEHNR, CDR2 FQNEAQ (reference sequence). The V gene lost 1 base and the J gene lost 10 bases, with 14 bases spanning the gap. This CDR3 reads CASSLVPAGPSPLHF. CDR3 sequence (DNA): TGTGCCAGCAGCTTAGTCCCTGCAGGGCCCTCACCCCTCCACTTT.

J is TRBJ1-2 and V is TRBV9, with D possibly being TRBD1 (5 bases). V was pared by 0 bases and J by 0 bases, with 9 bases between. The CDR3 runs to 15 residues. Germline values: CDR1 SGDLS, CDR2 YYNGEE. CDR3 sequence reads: CASSVAQGTNYGYTF. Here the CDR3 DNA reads TGTGCCAGCAGCGTAGCCCAGGGAACTAACTATGGCTACACCTTC.

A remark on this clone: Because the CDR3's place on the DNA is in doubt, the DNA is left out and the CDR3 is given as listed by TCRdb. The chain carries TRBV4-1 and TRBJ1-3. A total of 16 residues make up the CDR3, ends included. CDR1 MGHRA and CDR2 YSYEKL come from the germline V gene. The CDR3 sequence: CASSQFDFRGGNTIYF.

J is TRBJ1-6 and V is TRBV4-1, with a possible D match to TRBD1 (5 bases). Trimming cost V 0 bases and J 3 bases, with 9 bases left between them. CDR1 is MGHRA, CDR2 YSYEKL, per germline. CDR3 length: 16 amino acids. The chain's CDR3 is CASSQDWGFYNSPLHF. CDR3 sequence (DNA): TGCGCCAGCAGCCAAGATTGGGGCTTCTATAATTCACCCCTCCACTTT.

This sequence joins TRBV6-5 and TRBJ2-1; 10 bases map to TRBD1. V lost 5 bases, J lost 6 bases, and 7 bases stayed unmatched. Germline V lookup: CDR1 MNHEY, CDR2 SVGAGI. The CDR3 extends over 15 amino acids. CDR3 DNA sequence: TGTGCCAGCAGTCGGGGACAGGGGTTAGCCAATGAGCAGTTCTTC. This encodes CASSRGQGLANEQFF.

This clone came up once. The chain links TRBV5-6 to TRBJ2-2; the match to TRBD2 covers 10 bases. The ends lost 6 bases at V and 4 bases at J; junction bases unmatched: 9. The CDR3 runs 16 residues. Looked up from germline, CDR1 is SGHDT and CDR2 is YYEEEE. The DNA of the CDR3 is TGTGCCAGCAAACGAGGAGCTAGCGGGGGCACCGGGGAGCTGTTTTTT. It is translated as CASKRGASGGTGELFF.

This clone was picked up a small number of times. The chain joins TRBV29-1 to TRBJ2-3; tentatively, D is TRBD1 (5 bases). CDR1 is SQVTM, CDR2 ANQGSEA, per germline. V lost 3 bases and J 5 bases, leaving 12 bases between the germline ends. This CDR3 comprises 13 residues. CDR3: CSVDRGSGDTQYF. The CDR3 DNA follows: TGCAGCGTTGATAGGGGATCTGGAGATACGCAGTATTTT.

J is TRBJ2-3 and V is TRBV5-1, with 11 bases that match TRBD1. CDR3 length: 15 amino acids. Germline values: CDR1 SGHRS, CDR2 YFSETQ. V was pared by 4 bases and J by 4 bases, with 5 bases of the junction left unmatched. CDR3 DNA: TGCGCCAGCAGCCTCGGGACAGGGGGGTCAGATACGCAGTATTTT. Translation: CASSLGTGGSDTQYF. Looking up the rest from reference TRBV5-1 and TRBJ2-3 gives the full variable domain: KAGVTQTPRYLIKTRGQQVTLSCSPISGHRSVSWYQQTPGQGLQFLFEYFSETQRNKGNFPGRFSGRQFSNSRSEMNVSTLELGDSALYLCASSLGTGGSDTQYFGPGTRLTVL.

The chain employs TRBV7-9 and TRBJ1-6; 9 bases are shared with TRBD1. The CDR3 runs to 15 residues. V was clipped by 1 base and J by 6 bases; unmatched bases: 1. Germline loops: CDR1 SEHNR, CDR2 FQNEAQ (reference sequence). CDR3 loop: CASSLGDRVNSPLHF. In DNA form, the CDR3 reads TGTGCCAGCAGCTTAGGGGACAGGGTTAATTCACCCCTCCACTTT.